This TCR beta chain was recorded in a study of blood T cells in healthy people across ages. Study-level findings and limits: As age increased, TCR beta diversity per million T cells fell in a roughly linear fashion. Naive CD4+ cells and diversity were both higher in long-lived donors than in aged donors.

This clonotype was counted a single time. Its matching antigen is unknown. It was around 9 milliliters of peripheral blood that were drawn from each donor. The use of a sample-barcoded 5' primer and a J-beta primer mix characterized a second PCR of roughly 6 to 11 cycles. TCRdb passed the 5' RACE reads through MiXCR, listing each CDR3 protein once. The sample lists 1.5 million to 2 million distinct CDR3 sequences, roughly 27% occurring once. Germline lookup yields CDR1 SNHLY and CDR2 FYNNEI. Trimming removed 7 bases at V and 6 bases at J, with 10 bases between. The CDR3 totals 11 residues. The chain uses TRBV2 and TRBJ2-7; D not resolved. Sequenced: blood. The source is a woman in her twenties or thirties in good health. CDR3 coding DNA: TGTGCCAGCAAAGTTCTATCCGAGCAGTACTTC. Amino acids: CASKVLSEQYF.